The clone carrying this TCR beta chain was seen more than once but under ten times. Its antigen is undetermined. These data are taken from a study of beta chain features in type 1 diabetes. Whole-study findings and limits: For Type 1 diabetes patients, all four CD4+ subsets carried TCRB CDR3s that were moderately but significantly shorter.

The length of the CDR3 is 14 residues. Germline CDR1 SGHTA, CDR2 FQGNSA. Trimming cost V 5 bases and J 5 bases, with 15 bases left between them. The study reverse transcribed the entire isolated RNA, so it sequenced expressed TCRB transcripts. Sequenced by immunoSEQ multiplex PCR; TCRdb stores in-frame clones only, minus some. The table includes around 340,000 clones, 7% to 10% detected once. Sequencing used central memory CD4+ T cells from blood. This rearrangement joins TRBV7-2 to TRBJ2-5; possibly TRBD2 for D (6 bases). The TCR sequence derives from a man aged 25-40 years with type 1 diabetes. This CDR3 is CASSAAGGAETQYF. The CDR3 bases are TGTGCCAGCAGCGCCGCAGGAGGGGCTGAGACCCAGTACTTC.